This entry is about one T cell receptor (beta chain). No antigen is known for it. No much larger clone is present one base from it, and per-base qualities are unavailable. From V the trimming removes 6 bases and from J it removes 4 bases, while the gene matches leave 5 bases of the junction unaccounted for. CDR1 and CDR2 are read off the germline V gene as SNHLY and FYNNEI. The CDR3 spans 16 residues, from the cysteine through the phenylalanine. Solely the CDR3 DNA is kept, with 48 bases framed from the first base. The data originate from a study of T-cell memory formation after mild COVID-19 (dated by TCRdb to about 2021). With regard to the full study: Most TCR sequence clusters were specific to one of the two donors. In a couple of donors, T-cell clones that expanded and contracted after mild COVID-19 were tracked by sequencing TCRalpha and TCRbeta repertoires over time. The cohort comprised two young, previously healthy adult volunteers, one female and one male.

Study-wide findings and limitations: Some responding clones were detected in pre-infection memory, which suggested that pre-existing cross-reactive memory T cells had joined the SARS-CoV-2 response. The second-wave clones that peaked on day 37 were not confirmed to be SARS-CoV-2 specific. Clones that contracted from day 15 to 85 showed balanced CD4/CD8 phenotypes, whereas a second wave of clones that expanded from day 15 to 37 leaned towards CD4+. The study included only a couple of mild cases, and larger cohorts that include severe cases with pre-infection samples were judged to be necessary. Contracting CD4+ clones were found mainly in CM and EM memory subsets, while CD8+ clones were enriched in EMRA.

Ficoll-Paque density gradient centrifugation was used to isolate PBMCs. Data came from an Illumina NovaSeq 6000. cDNA libraries for TCRalpha and TCRbeta were prepared by 5'RACE using constant-segment primers, with sample barcodes and unique molecular identifiers added. Trizol reagent was used to extract RNA from every sample. Amplification of the libraries took two PCR steps, and the second step added a second sample barcode plus Illumina TruSeq adapters. Sequencing of libraries was performed on an Illumina NovaSeq with 2 x 150 bp paired-end reads. Under the source paper's analysis protocol: With migec v1.2.7, reads were demultiplexed and then collapsed into UMI-guided consensus sequences. Using mixcr v2.1.11, UMI consensuses were aligned to TRA and TRB V and J templates and then assembled into clonotypes. Clonotypes were classified as expanded or contracted when called significant by both edgeR and NoisET, with noise models trained on biological replicates. edgeR calls used a false discovery rate-adjusted p below 0.01 and a log2 fold-change threshold of 1. As an exploratory analysis of dynamics, PCA with hierarchical clustering was applied to max-normalized trajectories of the 1000 most abundant clonotypes. Separately sequenced CD4+ and CD8+ repertoires were used to assign the CD4 or CD8 phenotype of responding clones. TCRdb redid the processing of the public reads, applying fastp at Q25 and MiXCR, and retained in-frame beta chains. CDR3 protein sequences are deduplicated, and each keeps its most common genes and DNA. These V and J calls rely on TCRdb rather than the paper's analysis. In all, the sample holds about 110,000 distinct CDR3 sequences, and 9.5% to 15% of those were seen once. The ten largest account for roughly 27% of the sample.

This TCR was recovered from an adult woman who had mild COVID-19 (a few samples of this study predate the infection). The sample titles of this study are shuffled in the database, so cell type and time point are left out; the donor was told from shared clones. The material sequenced was PBMCs or a T cell subset sorted from them (not recorded which). Recombination connected TRBV2 to TRBJ2-1; the central 14 bases match TRBD2. The DNA sequence follows: TGTGCCAGCAGGCTCGGGACTAGCGGGGGATACAATGAGCAGTTCTTC. Its coded protein is CASRLGTSGGYNEQFF.